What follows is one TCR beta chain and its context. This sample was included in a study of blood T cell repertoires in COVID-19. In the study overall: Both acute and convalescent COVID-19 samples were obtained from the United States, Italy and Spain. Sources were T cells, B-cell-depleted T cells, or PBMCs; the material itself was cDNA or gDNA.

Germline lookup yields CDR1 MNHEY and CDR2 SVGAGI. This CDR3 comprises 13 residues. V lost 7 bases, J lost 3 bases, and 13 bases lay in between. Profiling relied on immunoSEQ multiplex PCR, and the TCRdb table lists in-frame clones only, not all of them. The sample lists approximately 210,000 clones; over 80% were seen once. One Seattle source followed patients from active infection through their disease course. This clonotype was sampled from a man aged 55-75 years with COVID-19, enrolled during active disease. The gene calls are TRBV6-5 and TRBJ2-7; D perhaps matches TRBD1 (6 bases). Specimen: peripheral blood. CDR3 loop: CASKGETVYEQYF. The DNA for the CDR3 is TGTGCCAGCAAGGGGGAGACAGTCTACGAGCAGTACTTC.